This passage covers 8 T cell receptor beta chains from one sample sequenced in a study of blood T cell repertoires in COVID-19. The method was immunoSEQ multiplex PCR; TCRdb's version includes in-frame clones alone and lacks a portion of them. The table lists 70,000 to 90,000 clones, about 82% of them singletons. Sequencing was performed on peripheral blood. These receptors all come from a man between 45 and 60 years old with active COVID-19.

The chain carries TRBV5-4 and TRBJ2-1; TRBD1 agrees at 10 bases. V trimming: 4 bases; J trimming: 8 bases; junction bases outside the gene matches: 12. CDR3 size: 16 residues. Per germline, CDR1 SGHNT and CDR2 YYREEE (reference sequence). The CDR3 DNA sequence: TGTGCCAGCAGCCTACTCCGGGACAGGGGCGTGGATGAGCAGTTCTTC. Translated, it gives CASSLLRDRGVDEQFF.

Details on this clone: The sample carries other DNA sequences with the same CDR3. This chain links TRBV19 with TRBJ1-1, with 7 nucleotides matching TRBD1. Germline-derived CDR1 and CDR2 are LNHDA and SQIVND (reference sequence). This CDR3 has 16 residues. V dropped 2 bases and J dropped 3; count of bases not matched to a gene: 9. CDR3 sequence: CASSIYGQDAYTEAFF. CDR3 sequence (DNA): TGTGCCAGTAGTATATACGGACAGGATGCATACACTGAAGCTTTCTTT.

This chain links TRBV30 with TRBJ2-2; 7 bases map to TRBD2. This CDR3 spans 17 amino acids. V lost 2 bases to trimming and J lost 7 bases; unmatched junction nucleotides: 16. The V gene's germline CDR1 is GTSNPN and CDR2 SVGIG (reference sequence). CDR3 amino acids: CAWSSAPTSPGGGELFF. CDR3 bases: TGTGCCTGGAGTTCCGCCCCGACTAGCCCGGGAGGCGGGGAGCTGTTTTTT.

The V gene is TRBV19, the J gene TRBJ1-1; 7 bases line up with TRBD1. Per germline, CDR1 LNHDA and CDR2 SQIVND (reference sequence). The CDR3 runs to 14 residues. The ends lost 1 base at V and 5 bases at J; junction bases unmatched: 4. In DNA, the CDR3 is TGTGCCAGTAGTATAGGTGGACAGGCTACTGAAGCTTTCTTT. This gives the protein CASSIGGQATEAFF.

This clone has a single count. This CDR3 is also generated by other DNA sequences in the sample. The rearrangement links TRBV29-1 to TRBJ2-2; TRBD2 aligns across 16 bases. The V and J ends lost 4 bases and 4 bases, in that order; junction bases with no gene match: 6. CDR3 length: 17 amino acids. CDR1 and CDR2 from the germline V gene are SQVTM and ANQGSEA. The CDR3 DNA sequence: TGCAGCGTTGCCGGGACTAGCGGGAGGGCCGGCACCGGGGAGCTGTTTTTT. It specifies CSVAGTSGRAGTGELFF.

The rearrangement links TRBV19 to TRBJ2-7; TRBD1 agrees at 8 bases. The germline CDR1 and CDR2 sequences are LNHDA and SQIVND (reference sequence). V lost 6 bases and J lost 5; bases outside the gene matches: 6. The CDR3 is made up of 13 amino acids. This CDR3 reads CASSTGGQDEQYF. The CDR3 nucleotides are TGTGCCAGTAGCACAGGGGGGCAGGACGAGCAGTACTTC.

The chain has TRBV7-2 and TRBJ1-4; maybe TRBD1 (6 bases). Germline loops: CDR1 SGHTA, CDR2 FQGNSA. The CDR3 covers 16 residues. Trimming cost V 2 bases and J 11 bases, with 21 bases left between them. CDR3 sequence (DNA): TGTGCCAGCAGCTTAAATGGCAGGGGCCACGCAGAGAAACTGTTTTTT. Protein sequence: CASSLNGRGHAEKLFF.

The chain uses TRBV28 and TRBJ2-1, with D possibly TRBD1 on 6 matching bases. Trimming removed 10 bases at V and 1 base at J, with 11 bases between. The germline V gene encodes CDR1 MDHEN and CDR2 SYDVKM. This CDR3 comprises 13 residues. The CDR3 region has the DNA TGTGCCAACCAAGGGGGTTCCTACAATGAGCAGTTCTTC. Protein product: CANQGGSYNEQFF.